A single sample is the source of the 30 T cell receptor beta chains below, sequenced in a study of T cell responses to AZD1222 COVID-19 vaccine. Some clones are missing from TCRdb's copy, which holds only in-frame ones; the method was immunoSEQ multiplex PCR. The table shows around 120,000 clones, with more than 90% occurring only once. The source was peripheral blood, collected on day 0 of AZD1222 vaccination. These receptors were taken from an adult in good health.

This sequence joins TRBV10-2 and TRBJ1-2; the D is unclear. Germline lookup yields CDR1 WSHSY and CDR2 SAAADI. V lost 2 bases and J lost 4, with 8 bases in between. The CDR3 sequence is 13 residues long. The CDR3 region is CASSEPPSYGYTF. DNA for the CDR3: TGCGCCAGCAGTGAGCCTCCCAGCTATGGCTACACCTTC.

This clone was counted once. J is TRBJ1-2 and V is TRBV9; D unclear. The V end was cut by 3 bases, the J end by 4 bases, with 13 bases between. CDR1 and CDR2 (germline): SGDLS, YYNGEE. This CDR3 comprises 14 residues. CDR3 DNA sequence: TGTGCCAGCAGCGCCCAGAGCCTTTCCTATGGCTACACCTTC. Its translation: CASSAQSLSYGYTF.

The chain employs TRBV30 and TRBJ2-2; D remains ambiguous. This CDR3 is 13 amino acids long. V gave up 8 bases and J gave up 5 bases, with 15 bases separating them. CDR1 is GTSNPN and CDR2 is SVGIG in the germline V gene (reference sequence). In DNA, the CDR3 is TGTGCCGGTGGCAGCCCGAGGACCGGGGAGCTGTTTTTT. Its translation: CAGGSPRTGELFF.

The chain combines TRBV4-1 with TRBJ2-1; D is unclear. V was trimmed by 0 bases and J by 8 bases, leaving 5 bases between them. The V gene's germline CDR1 is MGHRA and CDR2 YSYEKL. This CDR3 has 12 amino acids. The chain's CDR3 is CASSQEGHEQFF. CDR3 DNA: TGCGCCAGCAGCCAAGAGGGCCATGAGCAGTTCTTC.

The CDR3 sequence is CASSQPTSGYEQYF. DNA of the CDR3: TGCGCCAGCAGTCAACCGACTAGCGGATACGAGCAGTACTTC. The gene calls are TRBV23-1 and TRBJ2-7; 9 bases line up with TRBD2. TRBV23-1 is an ORF, and what it does is uncertain. The CDR3 extends over 14 amino acids. With 2 bases clipped from V and 4 bases from J, the junction kept 3 bases outside the gene matches.

The rearrangement joins TRBV11-2 to TRBJ2-7, with a weak D call TRBD1 (6 bases). Germline assignment: CDR1 SGHAT and CDR2 FQNNGV. Trimming took off 5 bases at V and 4 bases at J, with 9 bases between the two ends. The CDR3 has 12 amino acids. In nucleotides, the CDR3 is TGTGCCAGCAGCAGGGACATGTACGAGCAGTACTTC. It yields the protein CASSRDMYEQYF.

CDR3 coding DNA: TGTGCCAGCAGCTCCGCCGGGCAGTTCTTC. This sequence encodes CASSSAGQFF. This chain links TRBV6-6 with TRBJ2-1; no clear D gene. Trimming left V 6 bases short and J 12 bases short, with 9 bases between. The CDR3 sequence is 10 residues long. Germline CDR1 and CDR2: MNHNY and SVGAGI (reference sequence).

The chain carries TRBV2 and TRBJ2-2; TRBD2 agrees at 8 bases. CDR3 length: 17 amino acids. CDR1 is SNHLY, CDR2 FYNNEI, per germline. V was pared by 3 bases and J by 6 bases, with 12 bases of the junction left unmatched. CDR3 nucleotide sequence: TGTGCCAGCAGTGACGGTGGGGACGCGGGAGGCCCCGGGGAGCTGTTTTTT. It is translated as CASSDGGDAGGPGELFF.

The V call is TRBV2, the J call TRBJ1-6; possible D gene TRBD1, 6 bases. With 8 bases removed from V and 0 bases from J, the gap between germline ends came to 11 bases. Germline V gene lookup returns CDR1 SNHLY and CDR2 FYNNEI. The CDR3 covers 15 residues. The CDR3 DNA reads TGTGCCAGCGGAGACAGGAGCTCCTATAATTCACCCCTCCACTTT. Protein: CASGDRSSYNSPLHF.

This sequence joins TRBV5-5 and TRBJ2-1; 9 nucleotides agree with TRBD1. Germline CDR1 and CDR2: SGHKS and YYEKEE (reference sequence). Trimming cost V 4 bases and J 9 bases; bases outside gene matches: 11. This CDR3 spans 15 amino acids. The CDR3: CASSPSPGQGGEQFF. As DNA, the CDR3 is TGTGCCAGCAGCCCATCACCGGGACAGGGCGGTGAGCAGTTCTTC.

The chain has TRBV5-6 and TRBJ2-7; TRBD2 aligns across 12 bases. Unmatched junction bases numbered 10, after V lost 3 bases and J lost 0 bases. The CDR3 contains 18 residues. The germline V gene encodes CDR1 SGHDT and CDR2 YYEEEE. CDR3 nucleotides: TGTGCCAGCAGCTCCTCCGGGACTAGCGGGCGAAGCTCCTACGAGCAGTACTTC. It specifies CASSSSGTSGRSSYEQYF.

The chain is built from TRBV10-3 and TRBJ1-2; 12 bases line up with TRBD1. Germline CDR1 ENHRY, CDR2 SYGVKD. This CDR3 contains 13 residues. V shed 7 bases and J 5 bases; nucleotides not matched to a gene: 2. CDR3 amino acids: CAIMGQGAYGYTF. DNA of the CDR3: TGTGCCATCATGGGACAGGGGGCTTATGGCTACACCTTC.

V gene TRBV29-1 combines with J gene TRBJ2-7; 10 nucleotides align to TRBD1. The CDR3 consists of 13 residues. V shed 6 bases, J shed 4 bases, and the junction held 6 bases outside the gene matches. CDR1 and CDR2 from the germline V gene are SQVTM and ANQGSEA. The CDR3 bases are TGCAGCGTCGAGGACAGGGGGTCGTACGAGCAGTACTTC. Protein product: CSVEDRGSYEQYF.

This clone came up once. The chain joins TRBV9 to TRBJ2-1, with 10 bases fitting TRBD1. The CDR3 covers 14 residues. The V and J ends lost 4 bases and 9 bases, in that order; junction bases with no gene match: 7. CDR1 is SGDLS, CDR2 YYNGEE, per germline. The CDR3 reads CASSPHGTGAEQFF. DNA of the CDR3: TGTGCCAGCAGCCCCCATGGGACAGGGGCTGAGCAGTTCTTC.

The chain is built from TRBV12-3 or TRBV12-4 and TRBJ2-1; a possible D gene is TRBD2 (5 bases). Deletions cut 1 base from V and 10 bases from J, with 8 bases between. This CDR3 spans 12 amino acids. This CDR3 reads CASSLVGGEQFF. CDR3 sequence (DNA): TGTGCCAGCAGTTTAGTTGGCGGGGAGCAGTTCTTC.

This sequence joins TRBV5-1 and TRBJ1-1, with D possibly being TRBD1 (5 bases). The CDR3 loop spans 13 amino acids. Germline CDR1 and CDR2: SGHRS and YFSETQ. Deletions cut 1 base from V and 5 bases from J, with 9 bases between. The CDR3 is CASSLRGETEAFF. DNA of the CDR3: TGCGCCAGCAGCTTGAGGGGAGAAACTGAAGCTTTCTTT.

CDR3 bases: TGTGCCAGCACTGGGACAGGCTTCACAGATACGCAGTATTTT. Residues: CASTGTGFTDTQYF. The rearrangement links TRBV6-5 to TRBJ2-3, with 8 bases fitting TRBD1. The CDR3 consists of 14 residues. Trimming took 7 bases from V and 2 from J; bases not matched to a gene: 5. Germline CDR1 MNHEY, CDR2 SVGAGI.

The chain recombines TRBV12-5 with TRBJ1-2; the D is unclear. Germline values: CDR1 LGHNT, CDR2 FRNRAP. V was shortened by 6 bases and J by 8 bases, with 16 bases between the two germline ends. This CDR3 region has 13 residues. CDR3 coding DNA: TGTGCTAGTGGGCCCCTCTCTCAGGAAGGCTACACCTTC. Protein product: CASGPLSQEGYTF.

The CDR3 here is CASSQPGEKLFF. The CDR3 DNA reads TGTGCCAGCAGCCAACCGGGGGAAAAACTGTTTTTT. The genes are TRBV7-3 and TRBJ1-4, with D uncertain. Germline values: CDR1 SGHTA, CDR2 FQGTGA. This CDR3 has 12 residues. V was trimmed by 5 bases and J by 8 bases, leaving 9 bases between them.

The gene calls are TRBV11-3 and TRBJ2-1; tentative D call: TRBD1 (6 bases). Deletions cut 0 bases from V and 4 bases from J, with 16 bases between. The germline V gene has CDR1 SGHNT and CDR2 YENEEA. The CDR3 totals 17 residues. The CDR3 sequence is CASSLEYDRYGYNEQFF. DNA of the CDR3: TGTGCCAGCAGCTTAGAGTATGACAGGTACGGGTACAATGAGCAGTTCTTC.

The chain joins TRBV6-2 or TRBV6-3 to TRBJ2-1; D is uncertain. Trimming left V 0 bases short and J 7 bases short, with 13 bases between. The CDR3 is made up of 15 amino acids. Germline lookup yields CDR1 MNHEY and CDR2 SVGEGT. The CDR3 here is CASSYSTRSDNEQFF. Here the CDR3 DNA reads TGTGCCAGCAGTTACTCGACCAGGTCGGATAATGAGCAGTTCTTC.

The chain couples TRBV28 to TRBJ1-1; no firm D call. The CDR3 is 15 amino acids. Trimming shortened V by 1 base and J by 1 base, and 10 bases separated the two germline ends. Looked up from germline, CDR1 is MDHEN and CDR2 is SYDVKM. For the CDR3, the DNA is TGTGCCAGCAGTTTATATGGACGTGGGAACACTGAAGCTTTCTTT. This translates into CASSLYGRGNTEAFF.

The J gene is TRBJ1-5, the V gene TRBV4-1, with a weak D call TRBD1 (5 bases). V was trimmed by 0 bases and J by 2 bases, leaving 11 bases between them. Looked up from germline, CDR1 is MGHRA and CDR2 is YSYEKL. The CDR3 has 16 amino acids. The CDR3 DNA reads as TGCGCCAGCAGCCAAGATATTGGGGCAGGCAATCAGCCCCAGCATTTT. It codes for CASSQDIGAGNQPQHF.

The V call is TRBV10-3, the J call TRBJ1-1, with TRBD1 as a possible D gene (5 bases). V dropped 3 bases and J dropped 9 bases, with 14 bases sitting between them. There are 13 residues in the CDR3. Germline CDR1 reads ENHRY; CDR2 reads SYGVKD. CDR3: CAISEGTEDQAFF. In nucleotides, the CDR3 is TGTGCCATCAGTGAAGGGACTGAGGATCAAGCTTTCTTT.

The CDR3 sequence is CASSEADLRRTQYF. The CDR3 nucleotides read TGTGCCAGCAGTGAAGCGGACCTCAGAAGGACCCAGTACTTC. The chain uses TRBV2 and TRBJ2-5; D gene ambiguous. In germline, CDR1 is SNHLY, CDR2 FYNNEI. The CDR3 runs 14 residues. V lost 0 bases and J lost 7, with 12 bases in between.

This clone was counted between two and nine times. J is TRBJ2-7 and V is TRBV7-9; TRBD1 matches at 10 bases. The CDR3 length is 15 residues. Per germline, CDR1 SEHNR and CDR2 FQNEAQ (reference sequence). V trimming: 4 bases; J trimming: 6 bases; junction bases outside the gene matches: 9. CDR3 DNA sequence: TGTGCCAGCAGCTCGACAGGGGGCGGTGGTGGCGAGCAGTACTTC. Translating it yields CASSSTGGGGGEQYF.

V and J are TRBV12-3 or TRBV12-4 and TRBJ2-7; a possible D gene is TRBD1 (5 bases). V was cut by 4 bases and J by 5 bases, with 12 bases left in between. This CDR3 has 13 residues. CDR3: CASSSGKVNEQYF. The CDR3 nucleotides are TGTGCCAGCAGTTCAGGGAAGGTCAACGAGCAGTACTTC.

This chain uses TRBV4-1 with TRBJ1-5; 9 bases agree with TRBD1. The CDR3 has 19 residues. With 0 bases clipped from V and 0 bases from J, the junction kept 9 bases outside the gene matches. Germline V gives CDR1 MGHRA, CDR2 YSYEKL. The CDR3 protein is CASSQDLIGTGYSNQPQHF. The DNA for the CDR3 is TGCGCCAGCAGCCAAGATTTAATCGGGACAGGGTATAGCAATCAGCCCCAGCATTTT.

J is TRBJ1-2 and V is TRBV19, with a tentative D call TRBD1 (5 bases). V was trimmed by 3 bases and J by 3 bases, leaving 11 bases between them. This CDR3 spans 14 amino acids. From germline, CDR1 is LNHDA and CDR2 SQIVND (reference sequence). The CDR3 DNA follows: TGTGCCAGTAGTATCCGGGGGATTGACTATGGCTACACCTTC. This codes for CASSIRGIDYGYTF.

This chain joins TRBV28 and TRBJ2-1, with TRBD2 matching 10 bases. V shed 4 bases, J shed 5 bases, and the junction held 20 bases outside the gene matches. The V gene's germline CDR1 is MDHEN and CDR2 SYDVKM. CDR3 length: 20 amino acids. In DNA, the CDR3 is TGTGCCAGCAGTTCCCCCCTGGGCAGCGGGAGGGTCGGGAGGCACAATGAGCAGTTCTTC. This encodes CASSSPLGSGRVGRHNEQFF.